Below, 3 T cell receptor beta chains from the same sample are listed, as sequenced in a study of regulatory T cells in long-lasting Graves disease. Described time point: newly diagnosed GD, antithyroid drugs for less than 3 months. Construction of the TCR library relied on RNA isolated from PBMCs. Investigators prepared the TCR beta libraries by applying iRepertoire HTBI primers and Arm-PCR of CDR3 regions. One entry per CDR3 protein results from TCRdb running MiXCR on the multiplex PCR reads. This table has around 470,000 distinct CDR3 sequences, around 15% appearing once. The sample also formed part of further work on T cells in Graves' hyperthyroidism and ophthalmopathy.

The input for sequencing was peripheral blood mononuclear cells (PBMCs), taken at new diagnosis, from a patient treated with antithyroid drugs. The receptors shown here come from a woman aged 45-65 years with Graves disease.

The V gene is TRBV6-2 or TRBV6-3, the J gene TRBJ2-4, with D unclear. This CDR3 spans 13 amino acids. V lost 4 bases and J lost 3, with 7 bases in between. Per germline, CDR1 MNHEY and CDR2 SVGEGT. The DNA of the CDR3 is TGTGCCAGCAGTTTAAACGGCAAAAACATTCAGTACTTC. Translated, it gives CASSLNGKNIQYF.

This chain joins TRBV10-3 and TRBJ1-5, with a tentative D call TRBD1 (6 bases). This CDR3 has 13 residues. Trimming took off 10 bases at V and 1 base at J, with 11 bases between the two ends. CDR1 and CDR2 from the germline V gene are ENHRY and SYGVKD. As DNA, the CDR3 is TGTGCCAGCTTGACAGGCAGCAATCAGCCCCAGCATTTT. It encodes CASLTGSNQPQHF.

The V call is TRBV20-1, the J call TRBJ2-4; 7 positions match TRBD2. Germline CDR1 and CDR2: DFQATT and SNEGSKA (reference sequence). J lost 0 bases, V lost 5 bases, and 16 bases had no gene match. The CDR3 sequence is 18 residues long. The CDR3 is CSAWGREGLGLAKNIQYF. CDR3 in DNA: TGCAGTGCTTGGGGCAGGGAGGGCCTGGGACTAGCCAAAAACATTCAGTACTTC.